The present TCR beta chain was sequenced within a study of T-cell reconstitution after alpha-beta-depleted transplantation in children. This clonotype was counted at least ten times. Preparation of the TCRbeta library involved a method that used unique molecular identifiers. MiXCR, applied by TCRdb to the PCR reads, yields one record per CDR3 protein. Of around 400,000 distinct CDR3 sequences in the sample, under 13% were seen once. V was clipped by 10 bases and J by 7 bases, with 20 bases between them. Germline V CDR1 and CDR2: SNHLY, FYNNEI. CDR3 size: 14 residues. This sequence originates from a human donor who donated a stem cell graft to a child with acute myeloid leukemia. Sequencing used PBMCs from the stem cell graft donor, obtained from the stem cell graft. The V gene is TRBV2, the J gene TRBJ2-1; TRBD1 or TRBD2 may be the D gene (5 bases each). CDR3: CATKPRGEGNEQFF. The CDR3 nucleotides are TGTGCCACCAAACCGAGAGGGGAAGGAAATGAGCAGTTCTTC. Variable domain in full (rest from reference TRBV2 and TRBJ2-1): EPEVTQTPSHQVTQMGQEVILRCVPISNHLYFYWYRQILGQKVEFLVSFYNNEISEKSEIFDDQFSVERPDGSNFTLKIRSTKLEDSAMYFCATKPRGEGNEQFFGPGTRLTVL.